This TCR beta chain is from a study of naive and memory T cell subsets. This clonotype has at least ten counts. Its target is unknown. An equimolar mix of two oligonucleotides served as the beta constant-region primer for TRBC1 and TRBC2. The ligated cDNA underwent four PCR rounds using SP2 and nested alpha and beta constant-region primers. TCRdb redid the calling of the UMI-ligation and nested PCR reads with MiXCR, one entry per CDR3 protein. The sample has some 83,000 distinct CDR3 sequences, around 9% seen once; the top ten hold 1.2%. Study-wide results and caveats: From naive to CM, EM and EMRA, diversity decreased and Gini increased.

This CDR3 region has 12 residues. V lost 6 bases and J 3 bases, leaving 8 bases between the germline ends. The V gene's germline CDR1 is SQVTM and CDR2 ANQGSEA. The specimen was naive CD8+ T cells from blood. The rearrangement joins TRBV29-1 to TRBJ1-4; no clear D gene. This clonotype was obtained from a human donor in good health. CDR3 in DNA: TGCAGCGTATCAGCACCTAATGAAAAACTGTTTTTT. It translates to CSVSAPNEKLFF.